This T cell receptor (beta chain) stems from a study of breast tumors, draining lymph nodes, adjacent tissues. General study findings and limits: Luminal-like breast cancer showed significantly greater tumor-nontumor repertoire similarity than basal-like breast cancer did. Tumor TCR diversity was below lymph nodes but above nontumor tissue.

TCRdb reprocessed the multiplex PCR reads via MiXCR and lists one record per CDR3 protein. This table has more than 10,000 distinct CDR3 sequences, about three fifths appearing once. Concerning this clonotype itself: Its target is not known.

The CDR3 spans 19 residues. Germline-derived CDR1 and CDR2 are SGHRS and YFSETQ. V lost 4 bases and J 3 bases, leaving 29 bases between the germline ends. What was sequenced was tumor-adjacent breast tissue. The gene calls are TRBV5-1 and TRBJ2-7, with D possibly being TRBD1 (5 bases). The sequence was collected from a female donor with breast cancer. Some clones in this sample may be carry-over from other donors' samples. The CDR3 bases are TGCGCCAGCAGCCCGGACGCCTTACAGGTACTAAGAGTGGACTACGAGCAGTACTTC. Translated, it gives CASSPDALQVLRVDYEQYF.